This T cell receptor (beta chain) was retrieved from a study of blood T cell repertoires in COVID-19. Study-level background: COVID-19 samples collected from the United States, Italy and Spain covered acute and convalescent phases.

Trimming took off 3 bases at V and 2 bases at J, with 11 bases between the two ends. The CDR3 sequence is 14 residues long. Germline lookup yields CDR1 SGHTA and CDR2 FQGNSA. Methods used by the authors: Reference gene primer amplification gave nucleated cell count estimates. Assay: immunoSEQ multiplex PCR; the TCRdb copy retains only in-frame clones and omits some. The V and J calls and clone size are taken from that table; D and trimming were inferred from the DNA. Here the sample spans some 77,000 clones, around 85% being singletons. The chain combines TRBV7-2 with TRBJ2-7, with D possibly TRBD2 on 5 matching bases. Sequencing used peripheral blood. The receptor comes from a man in his sixties or seventies with acute or convalescent COVID-19. The CDR3 is CASSLSRETYEQYF. The CDR3 region has the DNA TGTGCCAGCAGCTTGTCTAGGGAGACCTACGAGCAGTACTTC.